These 26 T cell receptor beta chains came from one sample sequenced in a study of T-cell reconstitution after alpha-beta-depleted transplantation in children listed by TCRdb under 2016. The library was made by PCR. Sequencing took place on an Illumina HiSeq 2500. To normalize quantification of the TCRbeta repertoire, the TCR libraries were built with molecular barcoding that relied on unique molecular identifiers. TCRdb trimmed the raw reads at Q25, called clones with MiXCR and kept productive beta chains. CDR3 protein sequences are deduplicated, and each keeps its most common genes and DNA. The sample profile shows about 500,000 distinct CDR3 sequences; around a third of them were found once. The top ten clonotypes cover under 3% of the sample. Sequenced here: PBMCs from the stem cell graft donor, sampled from the stem cell graft. The origin of the receptors is a human donor who donated a stem cell graft to a child with aplastic anemia.

The chain combines TRBV19 with TRBJ2-4, with 11 bases matching TRBD2. CDR3 length: 16 amino acids. V lost 4 bases and J lost 8; bases outside the gene matches: 10. Germline V gene data show CDR1 as LNHDA and CDR2 as SQIVND (reference sequence). CDR3 sequence: CASSSRISGRADIQYF. The CDR3, as DNA: TGTGCCAGTAGTAGTCGAATTAGCGGGAGGGCCGACATTCAGTACTTC.

This clonotype was detected a few times. The genes are TRBV29-1 and TRBJ2-3; TRBD2 matches at 8 bases. The CDR3 is made up of 13 amino acids. Germline loops: CDR1 SQVTM, CDR2 ANQGSEA. The V gene end was trimmed by 7 bases and the J gene end by 0 bases; junction bases not matched to a gene: 3. CDR3 DNA sequence: TGCAGCGCCAGCGGGAGTAGCACAGATACGCAGTATTTT. Translated: CSASGSSTDTQYF.

Written as DNA, the CDR3 is TGCGCCAGCAGCCAAGATGGTCAGCCCCAGCATTTT. It codes for CASSQDGQPQHF. The rearrangement joins TRBV4-3 to TRBJ1-5; no reliable D call. CDR3 length equals 12 residues. Germline V lookup: CDR1 LGHNA, CDR2 YSLEER. The germline V and J ends were trimmed by 0 bases and 6 bases, with 3 bases remaining between them.

This clonotype was picked up a small number of times. The chain is built from TRBV7-7 and TRBJ2-1; D uncertain. The germline V and J ends were trimmed by 2 bases and 2 bases, with 4 bases remaining between them. The CDR3 is made up of 13 amino acids. Germline V gene data show CDR1 as SSHAT and CDR2 as FNYEAQ (reference sequence). The CDR3: CASSLQTYNEQFF. CDR3 coding DNA: TGTGCCAGCAGCTTACAGACCTACAATGAGCAGTTCTTC.

V usage is TRBV30 and J usage is TRBJ1-1; D gene uncertain. Per germline, CDR1 GTSNPN and CDR2 SVGIG (reference sequence). Trimming pared 1 base from V and 1 base from J, leaving 4 bases between. The length of the CDR3 is 12 residues. CDR3 bases: TGTGCCTGGAGTGACGAGAACACTGAAGCTTTCTTT. Translating gives CAWSDENTEAFF.

This clonotype showed up just a few times. The rearrangement uses TRBV27 and TRBJ1-2; weak D call: TRBD1 (5 bases). V lost 5 bases, J lost 8 bases, and 18 bases lay in between. CDR1 and CDR2 from the germline V gene are MNHEY and SMNVEV (reference sequence). The CDR3 loop spans 14 amino acids. CDR3 sequence: CASSLRTGTGGYTF. In DNA, the CDR3 is TGTGCCAGCAGTCTAAGGACGGGGACGGGCGGCTACACCTTC.

This rearrangement joins TRBV3-1 to TRBJ2-7; D not certain. V lost 3 bases and J 3 bases, leaving 3 bases between the germline ends. This CDR3 comprises 11 residues. The germline gives CDR1 LGHDT, CDR2 YNNKEL (reference sequence). The CDR3 reads CASSHNYEQYF. The CDR3 DNA reads as TGTGCCAGCAGCCATAACTACGAGCAGTACTTC.

The chain links TRBV29-1 to TRBJ2-1; D might be TRBD1 (6 bases). Trimming removed 1 base at V and 4 bases at J, with 11 bases between. The CDR3 is 14 residues long. The V gene's germline CDR1 is SQVTM and CDR2 ANQGSEA. CDR3: CSVEATGQYNEQFF. In nucleotides, the CDR3 is TGCAGCGTTGAAGCAACGGGACAATACAATGAGCAGTTCTTC.

The V gene is TRBV19, the J gene TRBJ2-5, with TRBD1 matching over 11 bases. CDR1 and CDR2 from the germline V gene are LNHDA and SQIVND (reference sequence). The V gene end was trimmed by 10 bases and the J gene end by 5 bases; junction bases not matched to a gene: 6. The CDR3 length is 13 residues. Written as DNA, the CDR3 is TGTGCCATCGGACAGGGGGCCGTGGAGACCCAGTACTTC. Encoded protein: CAIGQGAVETQYF.

This chain links TRBV9 with TRBJ1-2; tentatively, D is TRBD1 (6 bases). The CDR3 totals 18 residues. Germline assignment: CDR1 SGDLS and CDR2 YYNGEE. V lost 0 bases and J lost 4, with 22 bases in between. DNA of the CDR3: TGTGCCAGCAGCGTAGCCAGGACAGTGTTGCTCGATAGCTATGGCTACACCTTC. Translation gives CASSVARTVLLDSYGYTF.

The chain recombines TRBV6-1 with TRBJ2-1, with D perhaps given as TRBD1 or TRBD2 (6 bases each). Trimming took off 1 base at V and 8 bases at J, with 21 bases between the two ends. The CDR3 is made up of 17 amino acids. The germline V gene has CDR1 MNHNS and CDR2 SASEGT. The CDR3 region has the DNA TGTGCCAGCAGTGAAGGGGGGCGGGCGCGGGGTTGGGATGAGCAGTTCTTC. Residues: CASSEGGRARGWDEQFF.

The chain uses TRBV15 and TRBJ2-3; D gene unclear. Germline V gene data show CDR1 as LNHNV and CDR2 as YYDKDF (reference sequence). The germline V and J ends were trimmed by 2 bases and 2 bases, with 11 bases remaining between them. The CDR3 contains 15 residues. The CDR3 protein is CATSRRSTFTDTQYF. As DNA, the CDR3 is TGTGCCACCAGCAGACGTTCCACGTTCACAGATACGCAGTATTTT. Together with reference TRBV15 and TRBJ2-3, the CDR3 gives the full variable domain: DAMVIQNPRYQVTQFGKPVTLSCSQTLNHNVMYWYQQKSSQAPKLLFHYYDKDFNNEADTPDNFQSRRPNTSFCFLDIRSPGLGDTAMYLCATSRRSTFTDTQYFGPGTRLTVL.

The genes are TRBV7-2 and TRBJ2-5; D may be TRBD1 (6 bases). The CDR3 spans 15 residues. The germline V and J ends were trimmed by 4 bases and 4 bases, with 16 bases remaining between them. CDR1 SGHTA and CDR2 FQGNSA come from the germline V gene. CDR3 protein: CASSYAQGRGETQYF. In DNA form, the CDR3 reads TGTGCCAGCAGCTACGCACAGGGAAGGGGAGAGACCCAGTACTTC.

This clonotype occurred a few times. This rearrangement joins TRBV7-6 to TRBJ1-1; D unresolved. Germline-derived CDR1 and CDR2 are SGHVS and FNYEAQ. Trimming stripped 1 base from V and 5 bases from J, with 8 bases between. The length of the CDR3 is 13 residues. The CDR3 loop is CASSLDRKTEAFF. For the CDR3, the DNA is TGTGCCAGCAGCTTAGACCGGAAAACTGAAGCTTTCTTT.

V is TRBV11-1 and J is TRBJ1-2, with a weak D call TRBD1 (5 bases). V lost 4 bases and J lost 3, with 24 bases in between. The germline CDR1 and CDR2 sequences are SGHAT and FQDESV (reference sequence). This CDR3 is built from 18 residues. For the CDR3, the DNA is TGTGCCAGCAGCTCGCAAAGTAGGCCGGGGGAGGCAGACTATGGCTACACCTTC. This gives the protein CASSSQSRPGEADYGYTF.

CDR3 protein: CASGFSVQETQYF. The CDR3 DNA is TGTGCCAGCGGATTTTCAGTCCAAGAGACCCAGTACTTC. This sequence joins TRBV7-2 and TRBJ2-5; the D is unclear. CDR1 and CDR2 (germline): SGHTA, FQGNSA. The ends were cut back, 8 bases at V and 1 base at J, with 11 bases in the middle. There are 13 residues in the CDR3.

This clonotype has at least ten counts. J is TRBJ1-1 and V is TRBV20-1; D is perhaps TRBD1 (5 bases). V lost 1 base to trimming and J lost 1 base, with 7 bases between them. The CDR3 contains 13 residues. Germline V CDR1 and CDR2: DFQATT, SNEGSKA (reference sequence). The CDR3 nucleotides read TGCAGTGCTAGAGGACAGACGAACACTGAAGCTTTCTTT. Amino acid sequence: CSARGQTNTEAFF.

This clonotype was seen more than once but under ten times. The V and J genes are TRBV7-2 and TRBJ2-3, with no clear D. This CDR3 is built from 13 residues. Deletions cut 5 bases from V and 3 bases from J, with 9 bases between. Germline CDR1 and CDR2: SGHTA and FQGNSA. The CDR3, as DNA: TGTGCCAGCAGCCGGGTAAGAACAGATACGCAGTATTTT. Translated, it gives CASSRVRTDTQYF.

This clonotype was observed many times. The chain uses TRBV20-1 and TRBJ2-1, with 9 nucleotides matching TRBD1. V shed 3 bases and J 7 bases; nucleotides not matched to a gene: 7. CDR1 is DFQATT and CDR2 is SNEGSKA in the germline V gene (reference sequence). The CDR3 contains 14 residues. The CDR3 DNA reads as TGCAGTGCTAGGCCGTCCGACAGGGGGAATGAGCAGTTCTTC. It is translated as CSARPSDRGNEQFF.

This clonotype was recorded at least ten times. J is TRBJ2-3 and V is TRBV12-3 or TRBV12-4; 8 bases are shared with TRBD2. The CDR3 consists of 14 residues. With V trimmed by 6 bases and J by 0 bases, 2 bases remained unmatched. CDR3 DNA: TGTGCCAGCAGATCTAGCGGGAGCACAGATACGCAGTATTTT. Translated, it gives CASRSSGSTDTQYF.

The CDR3 coding sequence is TGTGCCAGCAGTTTACCTCGACAGGGGCTCGGCACTGAAGCTTTCTTT. Translated: CASSLPRQGLGTEAFF. The chain is built from TRBV27 and TRBJ1-1, with TRBD1 matching 8 bases. CDR1 is MNHEY and CDR2 is SMNVEV in the germline V gene (reference sequence). The CDR3 runs to 16 residues. V lost 2 bases, J lost 4 bases, and 9 bases stayed unmatched.

This clonotype was detected only a few times. The genes are TRBV7-2 and TRBJ2-7, with TRBD2 as a possible D gene (5 bases). The CDR3 runs to 13 residues. Trimming stripped 5 bases from V and 6 bases from J, with 14 bases between. Germline V gene sequence: CDR1 SGHTA, CDR2 FQGNSA. CDR3 in amino acids: CASSARTLSEQYF. Written as DNA, the CDR3 is TGTGCCAGCAGCGCACGGACTCTCAGCGAGCAGTACTTC.

This chain links TRBV28 with TRBJ1-1; D is perhaps TRBD1 (5 bases). CDR1 MDHEN and CDR2 SYDVKM come from the germline V gene. Trimming pared 2 bases from V and 6 bases from J, leaving 13 bases between. The CDR3 length is 14 residues. The DNA of the CDR3 is TGTGCCAGCAGTTTAATTCAGGGCCGGGCTGAAGCTTTCTTT. It encodes CASSLIQGRAEAFF.

The chain carries TRBV4-2 and TRBJ2-7; no clear D. The germline V gene has CDR1 LGHNA and CDR2 YNFKEQ. The CDR3 runs 17 residues. V lost 0 bases and J lost 2, with 17 bases in between. CDR3 sequence reads: CASSQEDHFEPPYEQYF. The DNA for the CDR3 is TGTGCCAGCAGCCAAGAGGACCATTTTGAGCCCCCCTACGAGCAGTACTTC.

Only a few counts were recorded for this clonotype. The rearrangement joins TRBV13 to TRBJ2-1, with D maybe TRBD2 (5 bases). V lost 4 bases, J lost 7 bases, and 11 bases lay in between. This CDR3 is built from 13 residues. Germline V gives CDR1 PRHDT, CDR2 FYEKMQ (reference sequence). The CDR3 protein is CASSSSPGNEQFF. Here the CDR3 DNA reads TGTGCCAGCAGCTCATCCCCGGGGAATGAGCAGTTCTTC.

There are a few counts of this clonotype. V gene TRBV28 combines with J gene TRBJ1-1; D is uncertain. V was trimmed by 7 bases and J by 3 bases, leaving 24 bases between them. Germline CDR1 reads MDHEN; CDR2 reads SYDVKM. This CDR3 is 17 amino acids long. In nucleotides, the CDR3 is TGTGCCAGCACCATAGGAATCCCCCGGGCCGGGGACACTGAAGCTTTCTTT. It translates to CASTIGIPRAGDTEAFF.